This T cell receptor beta chain emerged from a study of blood T cell repertoires in COVID-19. Overall study context: PBMCs, B-cell-depleted T cells, or T cells provided the cDNA or gDNA that made up the material.

Germline-derived CDR1 and CDR2 are SGHRS and YFSETQ. Trimming cost V 2 bases and J 2 bases; bases outside gene matches: 3. The CDR3 spans 15 residues. Original methodology: Amplification of reference gene primers provided the estimated nucleated cell counts. Data came from immunoSEQ multiplex PCR; TCRdb stores just in-frame clones and leaves some out. V and J calls and clone size are those listed in that table; D and trimming were worked out from the DNA. In the table there are around 58,000 clones, 88% of which are singletons. The receptor was derived from a human donor in a cohort sampled during active COVID-19. The V call is TRBV5-1, the J call TRBJ2-5; TRBD2 agrees at 10 bases. Sample: peripheral blood. For the CDR3, the DNA is TGCGCCAGCAGCTTTTCGACTAGCGGGCAAGAGACCCAGTACTTC. Translating gives CASSFSTSGQETQYF.